The 14 T cell receptor beta chains in this list originate from one sample, sequenced in a study of T cells after yellow fever vaccination. TCRdb itself ran the 5' RACE reads through MiXCR, one entry per CDR3 protein. The table lists a few hundred thousand distinct CDR3 sequences, around 6.7% of them singletons. The input for sequencing was CD4+ T cells sorted from PBMCs, taken on the day of the yellow fever booster vaccination. Receptor source: a man aged 25 to 40 who received the YFV17D yellow fever vaccine.

This chain connects TRBV11-2 to TRBJ2-3; 9 nucleotides match TRBD2. V dropped 3 bases and J dropped 6; count of bases not matched to a gene: 22. CDR1 and CDR2 from the germline V gene are SGHAT and FQNNGV. CDR3 length: 20 amino acids. The CDR3 DNA sequence: TGTGCCAGCAGCTTTACGATGGGGCAACAACTAGCGGGTGGAGGGGATACGCAGTATTTT. It codes for CASSFTMGQQLAGGGDTQYF.

The chain is built from TRBV5-1 and TRBJ2-3; D is perhaps TRBD2 (5 bases). The ends were cut back, 1 base at V and 0 bases at J, with 12 bases in the middle. CDR3 length equals 16 residues. Germline values: CDR1 SGHRS, CDR2 YFSETQ. CDR3 DNA sequence: TGCGCCAGCAGCTTGTCGGTCAGGACTAGCACAGATACGCAGTATTTT. It is translated as CASSLSVRTSTDTQYF.

V gene TRBV2 combines with J gene TRBJ1-5; D ambiguous. V was cut by 3 bases and J by 6 bases, with 9 bases left in between. Germline lookup yields CDR1 SNHLY and CDR2 FYNNEI. The CDR3 consists of 13 residues. The chain's CDR3 is CASSEVGFQPQHF. CDR3 DNA: TGTGCCAGCAGTGAGGTAGGGTTTCAGCCCCAGCATTTT.

This clonotype has ten or more counts. The chain couples TRBV7-8 to TRBJ2-7, with D maybe TRBD2 (5 bases). This CDR3 spans 13 amino acids. Germline V gene lookup returns CDR1 SGHVS and CDR2 FQNEAQ. V lost 6 bases and J lost 1, with 10 bases in between. For the CDR3, the DNA is TGTGCCAGCAGTCACCCGGGGTCCTACGAGCAGTACTTC. Amino acid sequence: CASSHPGSYEQYF.

The chain combines TRBV20-1 with TRBJ1-2; D may be TRBD1 (6 bases). Trimming shortened V by 4 bases and J by 8 bases, and 14 bases separated the two germline ends. The CDR3 is 12 amino acids. Germline assignment: CDR1 DFQATT and CDR2 SNEGSKA (reference sequence). The CDR3 sequence: CSAKQGPGGYTF. The DNA for the CDR3 is TGCAGTGCTAAACAGGGCCCGGGAGGCTACACCTTC.

A few counts support this clonotype. V gene TRBV28 combines with J gene TRBJ2-3; the match to TRBD2 covers 11 bases. There are 16 residues in the CDR3. In germline, CDR1 is MDHEN, CDR2 SYDVKM. With V trimmed by 6 bases and J by 0 bases, 5 bases remained unmatched. The CDR3 spells CASRPGLAASTDTQYF. The CDR3 DNA reads as TGTGCCAGCAGGCCGGGACTAGCGGCTAGCACAGATACGCAGTATTTT.

In its sample, this clonotype was seen once. The CDR3 reads CSAGRGTDEQYF. CDR3 bases: TGCAGTGCTGGGAGAGGTACAGACGAGCAGTACTTC. This chain links TRBV20-1 with TRBJ2-7; D may be TRBD2 (5 bases). CDR1 is DFQATT and CDR2 is SNEGSKA in the germline V gene (reference sequence). The V end lost 5 bases, the J end lost 5 bases, and 13 bases lay between the germline ends. The CDR3 length is 12 residues.

This clonotype showed up many times. The V and J genes are TRBV20-1 and TRBJ1-1, with a tentative D call TRBD1 (5 bases). Trimming removed 3 bases from V and 0 bases from J, with 8 bases in between. Per germline, CDR1 DFQATT and CDR2 SNEGSKA (reference sequence). This CDR3 has 13 amino acids. This CDR3 is CSASEGMNTEAFF. CDR3 coding DNA: TGCAGTGCTAGCGAGGGGATGAACACTGAAGCTTTCTTT.

In its sample, this clonotype was seen many times. V usage is TRBV21-1 and J usage is TRBJ2-7; the table's D call TRBD2 went unverified against the DNA. TRBV21-1 is a pseudogene segment. The CDR3 extends over 16 amino acids. CDR3 amino acids: CASSKTSGTNRIVQYF. The DNA for the CDR3 is TGTGCCAGCAGCAAAACCTCCGGGACTAACCGTATTGTGCAGTACTTC.

This clonotype was observed a few times. The chain couples TRBV6-1 to TRBJ2-7; 8 positions match TRBD2. Germline loops: CDR1 MNHNS, CDR2 SASEGT. The CDR3 has 14 residues. With V trimmed by 10 bases and J by 2 bases, 10 bases remained unmatched. Here the CDR3 reads CATQASGRTYEQYF. CDR3 bases: TGTGCCACCCAGGCGAGCGGGAGAACCTACGAGCAGTACTTC.

The chain is built from TRBV5-1 and TRBJ2-1; a weak D match, TRBD2 (6 bases). Germline lookup yields CDR1 SGHRS and CDR2 YFSETQ. The V and J ends lost 4 bases and 2 bases respectively, with 13 bases between them. This CDR3 has 15 residues. CDR3 amino acids: CASSQEGATYNEQFF. The CDR3 DNA reads as TGCGCCAGCAGCCAGGAGGGAGCCACCTACAATGAGCAGTTCTTC.

This clonotype came up a few times. J is TRBJ2-5 and V is TRBV29-1; D gene uncertain. CDR3 length: 12 residues. Trimming stripped 4 bases from V and 5 bases from J, with 11 bases between. Germline V gives CDR1 SQVTM, CDR2 ANQGSEA. CDR3 sequence (DNA): TGCAGCGTTGTTTTGGGTACGGAGACCCAGTACTTC. Its protein is CSVVLGTETQYF.

The J gene is TRBJ2-7, the V gene TRBV18, with D perhaps matching TRBD1 or TRBD2 (5 bases each). This CDR3 comprises 14 residues. Trimming stripped 4 bases from V and 7 bases from J, with 17 bases between. From germline, CDR1 is KGHSH and CDR2 LQKENI. CDR3 protein: CASSRGANLREQYF. In nucleotides, the CDR3 is TGTGCCAGCTCACGAGGGGCGAACCTTAGGGAGCAGTACTTC.

This clonotype came up many times. The J gene is TRBJ2-5, the V gene TRBV12-3 or TRBV12-4, with D uncertain. The CDR3 runs to 13 residues. V shed 1 base and J shed 2 bases, with 5 bases lying between them. The CDR3 DNA reads TGTGCCAGCAGTTTAGTGTTGCAAGAGACCCAGTACTTC. Its translation is CASSLVLQETQYF.